This T cell receptor (beta chain) was recovered during a study of OX40 agonist ivuxolimab in advanced cancers. Exclusion applied to patients with autoimmune disease history or systemic immunosuppression. The sampling schedule covered blood at baseline, cycle 4 day 1, and cycle 7 day 1. This CDR3 contains 15 residues. Looked up from germline, CDR1 is KGHSH and CDR2 is LQKENI. J was trimmed by 6 bases and V by 6 bases; bases with no gene match: 11. Profiling relied on immunoSEQ multiplex PCR, and the TCRdb table lists in-frame clones only, not all of them. This sample has some 140,000 clones, with about 92% found just once.

The sequence was obtained from an adult with an advanced solid tumor such as melanoma, head and neck, liver or kidney cancer. V gene TRBV18 combines with J gene TRBJ1-5; 7 nucleotides agree with TRBD1. Sequenced material: CD4+ or CD8+ T cells sorted from blood, taken in a trial of the OX40 agonist ivuxolimab. The DNA for the CDR3 is TGTGCCAGCTCCCAGGGGGGTTTTGACGGTCAGCCCCAGCATTTT. This translates into CASSQGGFDGQPQHF. The entire variable domain, with the rest obtained from reference TRBV18 and TRBJ1-5, is as follows: NAGVMQNPRHLVRRRGQEARLRCSPMKGHSHVYWYRQLPEEGLKFMVYLQKENIIDESGMPKERFSAEFPKEGPSILRIQQVVRGDSAAYFCASSQGGFDGQPQHFGDGTRLSIL.